This T cell receptor (beta chain) was captured in a study of T cells after yellow fever vaccination. For the study at large: Fractions low in cell number were prepared with SMART-Seq v4 Ultra Low Input.

This clonotype was seen only a few times. The antigen is not known. TCRdb re-analysed the 5' RACE reads in MiXCR, keeping a single row per CDR3 protein. The data hold about 630,000 distinct CDR3 sequences, with about 12% observed a single time. Germline V CDR1 and CDR2: KGHSH, LQKENI. The CDR3 runs 15 residues. V lost 3 bases to trimming and J lost 2 bases; unmatched junction nucleotides: 6. Study-level findings and limits: Subsequent booster samples again held most clones from primary vaccination (around 96% CD4, roughly 91% CD8). Abundant clonotypes from the bulk population could contaminate FACS-sorted repertoires.

This specimen was PBMCs, taken on the day of the yellow fever booster vaccination. The chain joins TRBV18 to TRBJ2-5, with 7 bases identical to TRBD1. The sequence derives from a man aged 30-40 years who received the YFV17D yellow fever vaccine. The CDR3 nucleotides read TGTGCCAGCTCACCCCGGACAGGCCTACAAGAGACCCAGTACTTC. It encodes CASSPRTGLQETQYF. Full variable domain (rest looked up from reference TRBV18 and TRBJ2-5): NAGVMQNPRHLVRRRGQEARLRCSPMKGHSHVYWYRQLPEEGLKFMVYLQKENIIDESGMPKERFSAEFPKEGPSILRIQQVVRGDSAAYFCASSPRTGLQETQYFGPGTRLLVL.